This paragraph reports one T cell receptor beta chain. These data are taken from a study of cytomegalovirus exposure and HLA in healthy donors. CDR1 and CDR2 (germline): LGHNA, YNFKEQ. The CDR3 has 18 residues. Primers for the PCR totalled 60 Vbeta and 13 Jbeta. Clones were read by immunoSEQ multiplex PCR, and TCRdb kept only the in-frame ones, dropping some. The data contain around 180,000 clones, approximately 88% of them singletons. The rearrangement uses TRBV4-2 and TRBJ2-5; possible D gene TRBD1, 6 bases. The better agreement between TRBJ2-7 and the DNA end casts doubt on the J call. The sequence came from a boy aged 2 to 10 in good health and CMV-seronegative. The sequencing input was PBMCs. The CDR3 protein is CASSQDPVGTIAGYEQYF. Here the CDR3 DNA reads TGTGCCAGCAGCCAAGACCCCGTAGGGACAATCGCTGGTTACGAGCAGTACTTC.